The clone carrying this T cell receptor (beta chain) was recorded at least ten times. Its antigen is still unknown. The data derive from a study of T cells in Graves' hyperthyroidism and ophthalmopathy. Findings of the study overall: Before onset, ophthalmopathy was predicted by the model a median about six months earlier.

Germline CDR1 and CDR2: KGHDR and SFDVKD. The CDR3 has 11 residues. V was shortened by 2 bases and J by 6 bases, with 0 bases between the two germline ends. No ophthalmopathy progression within 18 months constituted stable Graves' hyperthyroidism. Patients between 18 and 65 years old had hyperthyroidism, newly diagnosed and lasting under 2 months. Not enrolled were patients with uncontrolled infection, other autoimmune disease, pregnancy or lactation. RNA transcripts gave rise to amplified TCR beta CDR3 regions. HTBI primers drove first-round RT-PCR of the TCR CDR3. MiXCR, applied by TCRdb to the multiplex PCR reads, yields one record per CDR3 protein. The sample contains 550,000 to 800,000 distinct CDR3 sequences, about a sixth of which appear only once.

Sequencing was performed on blood. The TCR originated in a man between 18 and 35 years old with Graves' hyperthyroidism. J is TRBJ2-2 and V is TRBV24-1; D remains unclear. The CDR3 sequence is CATSDSGELFF. CDR3 DNA sequence: TGTGCCACCAGTGATTCCGGGGAGCTGTTTTTT.